This TCR beta chain derives from a study of human T cells and chemical hapten exposure. Using its own MiXCR run on the RACE reads, TCRdb lists one record per CDR3 protein. Counted here are some 97,000 distinct CDR3 sequences, 25% to 30% occurring once; the ten biggest clones make up about 9.4%. Time point specified: patch test 3, about 24 weeks after DPC sensitization. The sample's treatment: therapeutic diphenylcyclopropenone sensitization with weekly scalp DPC. The CDR3 runs 14 residues. Per germline, CDR1 SEHNR and CDR2 FQNEAQ (reference sequence). Deletions cut 2 bases from V and 3 bases from J, with 7 bases between.

The source is a middle-aged man with alopecia areata. Some clones in this sample may be carry-over from other donors' samples. The rearrangement links TRBV7-9 to TRBJ2-2; D might be TRBD1 (5 bases). The sample in question was whole blood, obtained in connection with sensitization to the hapten diphenylcyclopropenone (DPC). The CDR3 region is CASSLSRDTGELFF. DNA of the CDR3: TGTGCCAGCAGCTTATCCAGGGACACCGGGGAGCTGTTTTTT. The complete variable domain, with remaining parts taken from reference TRBV7-9 and TRBJ2-2, reads DTGVSQNPRHKITKRGQNVTFRCDPISEHNRLYWYRQTLGQGPEFLTYFQNEAQLEKSRLLSDRFSAERPKGSFSTLEIQRTEQGDSAMYLCASSLSRDTGELFFGEGSRLTVL.